This T cell receptor (beta chain) was profiled in a study of blood T cell repertoires in COVID-19 (dated by TCRdb to 2020 to 2022). In the study overall: Samples covering the acute and convalescent phases of COVID-19 were provided by collaborators in the United States, Italy and Spain. The prospective study material was composed of cDNA or gDNA derived from T cells, B-cell-depleted T cells, or PBMCs. Deeply sampled blood TCRbeta repertoires from subjects exposed to, actively infected with, or recovered from COVID-19 were included in the dataset. The repertoires were made available in a free public database intended to serve as a resource for research on the immune response to SARS-CoV-2. The samples were drawn from two sources: the first 160 participants of the ongoing ImmuneRACE study, and approximately 1,300 subjects contributed by 6 global collaborators. Nearly every sample came with metadata listing a de-identified subject ID, COVID-19 status, age in years and sex. Where available, HLA class I and class II types were taken from metadata supplied by the sample provider and were not determined by assay-based typing. On the study overall, not on this receptor specifically: Clinical and demographic metadata were provided uncurated, with the amount varying by source and participant.

In the case of this clone: Its antigen remains unidentified. Base quality data are lacking; no much larger clone is found one base away.

TCRbeta CDR3 regions were amplified from genomic DNA by means of the immunoSEQ Assay, a bias-controlled multiplex PCR. The authors' analysis ran thus. The number of nucleated cells in each sample was estimated from the amplification of reference gene primers within the assay. To quantify the absolute abundance of each unique TCRbeta CDR3 rearrangement, sequence reads were collapsed and filtered. For each sample, productive Simpson clonality was calculated as the square root of Simpson's diversity index across productive rearrangements. This immuneACCESS table, as held by TCRdb, lists in-frame sequences with V and J called but not all clones. Of the missing ones, under half trace to an unresolved V gene in checked studies; the others have no known cause. That table gives V, J and clone size, and the DNA gave D and trimming. The sample table contains more than 200,000 clones; only one count was recorded for around four fifths of them. The ten largest clones take up 8% to 11% of the sample.

One collaborating source in Seattle enrolled patients during active infection and followed them longitudinally through the course of disease. Whole blood was collected in K2EDTA tubes by collaborating institutions according to the institutions' own protocols. Collaborator samples were shipped for TCRbeta analysis as frozen whole blood, isolated PBMCs, or DNA extracted from either sample type. The sample consisted of peripheral blood. This sequence was found in a woman aged 80 or older with COVID-19, enrolled during active disease.

The DNA sequence reads TGTGCCAGCAGCCTTCTGTACGACGAGGCATCTGGGGCCAACGTCCTGACTTTC. The translation is CASSLLYDEASGANVLTF. This chain is built from TRBV3-1 (or the pseudogene TRBV3-2) and TRBJ2-6, with no confidently assigned D gene. The trim is 4 bases for V and 1 base for J, with a gap of 17 bases between the germline ends. According to the germline V gene (reference sequence), CDR1 reads LGHDT and CDR2 reads YNNKEL. The CDR3 runs 18 amino acids, cysteine and phenylalanine included. Of the read, only the CDR3 DNA is kept; its 54 bases are in frame from base 1.